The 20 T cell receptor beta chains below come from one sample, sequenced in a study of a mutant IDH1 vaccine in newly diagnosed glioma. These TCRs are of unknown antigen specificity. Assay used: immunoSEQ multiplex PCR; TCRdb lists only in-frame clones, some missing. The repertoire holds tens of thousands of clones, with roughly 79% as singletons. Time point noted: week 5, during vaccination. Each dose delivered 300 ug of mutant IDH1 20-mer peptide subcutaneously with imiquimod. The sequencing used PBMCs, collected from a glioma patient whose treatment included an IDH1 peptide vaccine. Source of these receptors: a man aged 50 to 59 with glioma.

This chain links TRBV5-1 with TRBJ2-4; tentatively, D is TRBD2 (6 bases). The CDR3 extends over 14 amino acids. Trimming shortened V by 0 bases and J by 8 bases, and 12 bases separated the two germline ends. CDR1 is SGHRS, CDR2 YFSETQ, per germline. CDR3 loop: CASSLVGGKDIQYF. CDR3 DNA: TGCGCCAGCAGCTTGGTGGGGGGTAAGGACATTCAGTACTTC.

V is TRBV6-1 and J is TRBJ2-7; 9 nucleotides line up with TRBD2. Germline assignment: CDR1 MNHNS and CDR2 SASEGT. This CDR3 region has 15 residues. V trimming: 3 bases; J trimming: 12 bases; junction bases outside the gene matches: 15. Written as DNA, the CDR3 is TGTGCCAGCAGTGATTCGCCGGGACTAGCCCCCCAGGTGTACTTC. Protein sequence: CASSDSPGLAPQVYF.

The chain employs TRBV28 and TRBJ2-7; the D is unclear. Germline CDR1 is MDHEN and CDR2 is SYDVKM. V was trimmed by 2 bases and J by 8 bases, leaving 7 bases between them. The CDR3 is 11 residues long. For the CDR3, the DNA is TGTGCCAGCAGTTTACTGGAGCAGCAGTACTTC. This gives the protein CASSLLEQQYF.

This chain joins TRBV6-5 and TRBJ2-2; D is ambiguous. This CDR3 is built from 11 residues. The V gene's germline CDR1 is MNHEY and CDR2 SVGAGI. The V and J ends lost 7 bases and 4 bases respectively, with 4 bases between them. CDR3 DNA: TGTGCCAGCACAACCACCGGGGAGCTGTTTTTT. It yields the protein CASTTTGELFF.

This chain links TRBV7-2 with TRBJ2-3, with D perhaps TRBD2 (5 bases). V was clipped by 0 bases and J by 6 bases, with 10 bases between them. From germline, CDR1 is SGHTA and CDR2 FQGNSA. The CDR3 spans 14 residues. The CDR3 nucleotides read TGTGCCAGCAGCTTAGCGCGGGCTCATGATACGCAGTATTTT. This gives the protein CASSLARAHDTQYF.

In DNA form, the CDR3 reads TGTGCCACCAGCAGGGACGGCTATGGCTACACCTTC. Protein sequence: CATSRDGYGYTF. The J gene is TRBJ1-2, the V gene TRBV15, with unresolved D. Trimming pared 3 bases from V and 4 bases from J, leaving 6 bases between. The CDR3 is 12 amino acids. CDR1 is LNHNV and CDR2 is YYDKDF in the germline V gene (reference sequence).

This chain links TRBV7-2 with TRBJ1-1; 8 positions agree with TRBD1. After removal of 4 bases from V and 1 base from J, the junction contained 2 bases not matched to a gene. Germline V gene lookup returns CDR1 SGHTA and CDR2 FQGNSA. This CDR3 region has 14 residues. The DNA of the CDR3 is TGTGCCAGCAGCTCAGGACAGGGGAACACTGAAGCTTTCTTT. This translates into CASSSGQGNTEAFF.

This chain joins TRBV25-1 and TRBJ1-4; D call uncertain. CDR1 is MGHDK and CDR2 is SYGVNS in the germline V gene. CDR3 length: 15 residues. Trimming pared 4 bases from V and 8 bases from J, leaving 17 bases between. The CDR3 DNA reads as TGTGCCAGCAGTGCTCCGGGCACGAGGAGGGAAAAACTGTTTTTT. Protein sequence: CASSAPGTRREKLFF. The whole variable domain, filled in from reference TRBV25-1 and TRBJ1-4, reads EADIYQTPRYLVIGTGKKITLECSQTMGHDKMYWYQQDPGMELHLIHYSYGVNSTEKGDLSSESTVSRIRTEHFPLTLESARPSHTSQYLCASSAPGTRREKLFFGSGTQLSVL.

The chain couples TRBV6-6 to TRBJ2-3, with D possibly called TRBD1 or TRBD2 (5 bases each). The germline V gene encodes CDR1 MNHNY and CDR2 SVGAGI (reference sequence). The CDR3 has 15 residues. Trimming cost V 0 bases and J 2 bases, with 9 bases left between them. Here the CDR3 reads CASSYSIGATDTQYF. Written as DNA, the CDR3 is TGTGCCAGCAGTTACTCGATCGGGGCCACAGATACGCAGTATTTT.

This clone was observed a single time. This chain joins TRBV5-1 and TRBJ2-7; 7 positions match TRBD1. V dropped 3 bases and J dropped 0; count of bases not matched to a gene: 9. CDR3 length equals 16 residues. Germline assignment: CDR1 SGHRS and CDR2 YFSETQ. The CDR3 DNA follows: TGCGCCAGCAGCTCCATTGGGGGACAGAGCTCCTACGAGCAGTACTTC. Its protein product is CASSSIGGQSSYEQYF.

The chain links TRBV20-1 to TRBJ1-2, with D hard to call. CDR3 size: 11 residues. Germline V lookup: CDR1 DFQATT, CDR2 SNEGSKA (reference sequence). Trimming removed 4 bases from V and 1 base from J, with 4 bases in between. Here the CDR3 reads CSATGNYGYTF. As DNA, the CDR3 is TGCAGTGCTACTGGTAACTATGGCTACACCTTC.

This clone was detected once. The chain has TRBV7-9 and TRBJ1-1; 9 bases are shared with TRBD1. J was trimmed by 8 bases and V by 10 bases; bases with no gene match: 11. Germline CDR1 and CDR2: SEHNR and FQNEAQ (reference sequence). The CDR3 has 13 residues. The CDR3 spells CATWDRVDIEAFF. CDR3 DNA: TGTGCCACGTGGGACAGGGTAGACATCGAAGCTTTCTTT.

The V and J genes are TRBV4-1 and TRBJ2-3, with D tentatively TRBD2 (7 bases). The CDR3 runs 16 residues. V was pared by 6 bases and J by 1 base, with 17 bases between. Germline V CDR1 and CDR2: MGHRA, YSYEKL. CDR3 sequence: CASRAIGGRGTDTQYF. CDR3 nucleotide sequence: TGCGCCAGCAGAGCTATAGGGGGGAGGGGCACAGATACGCAGTATTTT.

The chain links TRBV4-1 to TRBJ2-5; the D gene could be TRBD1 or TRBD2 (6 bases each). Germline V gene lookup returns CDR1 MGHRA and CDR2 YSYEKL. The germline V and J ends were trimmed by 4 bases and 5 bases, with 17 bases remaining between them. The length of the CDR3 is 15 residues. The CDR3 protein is CASSRDLGGLETQYF. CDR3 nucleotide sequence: TGCGCCAGCAGCCGTGACTTGGGGGGCCTCGAGACCCAGTACTTC.

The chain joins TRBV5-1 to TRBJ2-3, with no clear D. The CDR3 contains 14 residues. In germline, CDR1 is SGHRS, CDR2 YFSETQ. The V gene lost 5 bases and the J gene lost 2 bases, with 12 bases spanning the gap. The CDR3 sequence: CASRGGVYTDTQYF. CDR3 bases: TGCGCCAGCAGAGGTGGGGTTTACACAGATACGCAGTATTTT.

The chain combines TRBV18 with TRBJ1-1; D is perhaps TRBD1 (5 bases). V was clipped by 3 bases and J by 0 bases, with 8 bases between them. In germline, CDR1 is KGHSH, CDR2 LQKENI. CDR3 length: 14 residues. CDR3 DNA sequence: TGTGCCAGCTCACCCCGGGACTTGAACACTGAAGCTTTCTTT. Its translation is CASSPRDLNTEAFF.

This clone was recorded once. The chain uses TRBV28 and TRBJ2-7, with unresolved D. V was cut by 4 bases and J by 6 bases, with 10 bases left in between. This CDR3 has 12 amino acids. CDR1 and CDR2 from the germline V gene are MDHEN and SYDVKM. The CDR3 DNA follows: TGTGCCAGCAGTTCGCCCGGGCTCGAGCAGTACTTC. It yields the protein CASSSPGLEQYF.

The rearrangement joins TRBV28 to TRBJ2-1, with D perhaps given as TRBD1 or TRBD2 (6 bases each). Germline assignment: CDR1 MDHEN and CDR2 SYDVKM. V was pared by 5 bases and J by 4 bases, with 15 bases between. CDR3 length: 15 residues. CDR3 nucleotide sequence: TGTGCCAGCAGTCTCCGGGGGCCCGGGTACAATGAGCAGTTCTTC. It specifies CASSLRGPGYNEQFF. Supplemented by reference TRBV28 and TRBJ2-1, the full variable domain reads DVKVTQSSRYLVKRTGEKVFLECVQDMDHENMFWYRQDPGLGLRLIYFSYDVKMKEKGDIPEGYSVSREKKERFSLILESASTNQTSMYLCASSLRGPGYNEQFFGPGTRLTVL.

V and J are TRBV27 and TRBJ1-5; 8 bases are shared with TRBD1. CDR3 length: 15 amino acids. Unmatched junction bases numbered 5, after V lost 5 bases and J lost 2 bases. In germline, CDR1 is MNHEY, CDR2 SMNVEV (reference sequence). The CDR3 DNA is TGTGCCAGCAGTCGACAGGGGTACGGCAATCAGCCCCAGCATTTT. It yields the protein CASSRQGYGNQPQHF.

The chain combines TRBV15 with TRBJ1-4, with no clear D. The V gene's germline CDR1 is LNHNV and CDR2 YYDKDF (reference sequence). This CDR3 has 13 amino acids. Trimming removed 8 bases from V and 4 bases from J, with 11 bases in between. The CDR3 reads CATGRFGNEKLFF. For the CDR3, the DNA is TGTGCCACCGGAAGGTTCGGTAATGAAAAACTGTTTTTT.